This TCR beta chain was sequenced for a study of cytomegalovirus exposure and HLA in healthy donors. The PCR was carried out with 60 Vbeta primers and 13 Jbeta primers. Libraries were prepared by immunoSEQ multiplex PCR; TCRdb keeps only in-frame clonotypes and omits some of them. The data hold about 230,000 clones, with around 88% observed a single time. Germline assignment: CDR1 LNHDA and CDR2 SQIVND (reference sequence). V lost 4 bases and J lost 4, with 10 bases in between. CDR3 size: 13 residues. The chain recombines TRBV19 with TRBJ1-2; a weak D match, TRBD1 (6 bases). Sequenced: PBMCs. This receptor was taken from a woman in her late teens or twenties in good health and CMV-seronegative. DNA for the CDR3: TGTGCCAGTAGTAAGGACAGATTCTATGGCTACACCTTC. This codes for CASSKDRFYGYTF.